This TCR beta chain was retrieved from a study of cytomegalovirus exposure and HLA in healthy donors. The trim removed 5 bases at V and 0 bases at J, leaving 4 bases unmatched. Germline loops: CDR1 MNHNY, CDR2 SVGAGI (reference sequence). There are 15 residues in the CDR3. With respect to this clone: Its antigen is not known.

General observations from the study: Most TCR beta V segments were productive about 90% or about 30% of the time in an earlier analysis. There was a cluster of highly shared sequence variants that was likely a sequencing artifact. Most subjects' HLA-A and HLA-B alleles were reportedly predicted from TCR beta sequences. When a later analysis was performed, an Asian-associated ancestry cluster reportedly had fewer N-insertions than the roughly 640-donor mean.

The PCR ran on 60 Vbeta and 13 Jbeta primers. TCRdb's table, derived via immunoSEQ multiplex PCR, lists solely in-frame clones and lacks some. The repertoire holds about 120,000 clones, around 74% seen once, with 1.6% in the top ten. The chain uses TRBV6-6 and TRBJ2-7; 10 bases line up with TRBD2. This sequence originates from a young woman in good health and CMV-seronegative. The sample taken for sequencing was PBMCs. CDR3 in amino acids: CASSVTSGASYEQYF. DNA of the CDR3: TGTGCCAGCAGTGTAACTAGCGGGGCCTCCTACGAGCAGTACTTC.